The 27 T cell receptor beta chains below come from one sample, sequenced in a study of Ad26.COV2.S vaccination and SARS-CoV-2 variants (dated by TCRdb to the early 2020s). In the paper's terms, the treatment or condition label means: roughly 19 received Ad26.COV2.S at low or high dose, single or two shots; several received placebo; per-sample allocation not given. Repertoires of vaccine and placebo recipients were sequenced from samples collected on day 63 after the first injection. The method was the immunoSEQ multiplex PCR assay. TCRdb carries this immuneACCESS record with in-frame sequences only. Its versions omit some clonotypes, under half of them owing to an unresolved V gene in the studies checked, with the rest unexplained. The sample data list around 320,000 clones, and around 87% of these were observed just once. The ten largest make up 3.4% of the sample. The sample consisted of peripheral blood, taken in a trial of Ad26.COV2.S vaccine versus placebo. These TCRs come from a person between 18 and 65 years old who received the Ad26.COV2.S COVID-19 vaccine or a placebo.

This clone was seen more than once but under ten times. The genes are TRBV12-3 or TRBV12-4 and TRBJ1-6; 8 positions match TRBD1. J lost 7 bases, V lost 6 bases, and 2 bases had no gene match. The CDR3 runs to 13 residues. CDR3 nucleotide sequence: TGTGCCAGCAGGACAGGGGACAATTCACCCCTCCACTTT. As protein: CASRTGDNSPLHF.

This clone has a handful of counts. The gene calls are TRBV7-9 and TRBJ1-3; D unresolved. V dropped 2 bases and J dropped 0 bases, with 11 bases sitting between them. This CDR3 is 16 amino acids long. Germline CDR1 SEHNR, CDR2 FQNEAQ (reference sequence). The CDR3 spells CASSLSGGSSGNTIYF. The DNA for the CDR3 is TGTGCCAGCAGCTTAAGTGGCGGAAGCTCTGGAAACACCATATATTTT. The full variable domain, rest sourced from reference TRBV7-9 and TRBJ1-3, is DTGVSQNPRHKITKRGQNVTFRCDPISEHNRLYWYRQTLGQGPEFLTYFQNEAQLEKSRLLSDRFSAERPKGSFSTLEIQRTEQGDSAMYLCASSLSGGSSGNTIYFGEGSWLTVV.

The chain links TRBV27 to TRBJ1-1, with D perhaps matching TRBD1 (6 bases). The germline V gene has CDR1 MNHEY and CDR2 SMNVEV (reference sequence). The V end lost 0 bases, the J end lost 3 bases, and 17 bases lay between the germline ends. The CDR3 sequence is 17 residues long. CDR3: CASSLSHGQGRDTEAFF. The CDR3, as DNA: TGTGCCAGCAGTTTATCGCACGGGCAGGGGAGGGACACTGAAGCTTTCTTT.

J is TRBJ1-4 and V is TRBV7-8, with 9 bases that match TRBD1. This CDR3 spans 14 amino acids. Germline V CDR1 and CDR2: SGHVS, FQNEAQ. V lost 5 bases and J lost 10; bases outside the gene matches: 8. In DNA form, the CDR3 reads TGTGCCAGCAGCCCGGACAGGGGTCGGAGAAAACTGTTTTTT. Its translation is CASSPDRGRRKLFF.

CDR3 sequence reads: CAISDQKGGRNEKLFF. DNA of the CDR3: TGTGCCATCAGTGACCAAAAAGGGGGGAGGAATGAAAAACTGTTTTTT. This chain uses TRBV10-3 with TRBJ1-4, with D tentatively TRBD1 (6 bases). The CDR3 consists of 16 residues. V lost 3 bases, J lost 5 bases, and 16 bases lay in between. Germline V CDR1 and CDR2: ENHRY, SYGVKD.

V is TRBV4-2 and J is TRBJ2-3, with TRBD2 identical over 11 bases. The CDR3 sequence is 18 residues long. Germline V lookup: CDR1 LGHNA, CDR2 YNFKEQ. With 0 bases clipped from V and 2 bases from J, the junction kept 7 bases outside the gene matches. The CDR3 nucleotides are TGTGCCAGCAGCCAAGACGCTAGCGGGGGGCTAATCACAGATACGCAGTATTTT. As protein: CASSQDASGGLITDTQYF.

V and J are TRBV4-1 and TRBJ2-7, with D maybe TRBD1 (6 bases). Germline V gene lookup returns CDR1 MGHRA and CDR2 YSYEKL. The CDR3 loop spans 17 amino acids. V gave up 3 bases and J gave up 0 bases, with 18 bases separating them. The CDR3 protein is CASSHFPFGQPSYEQYF. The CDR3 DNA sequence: TGCGCCAGCAGCCACTTTCCCTTCGGACAGCCCTCCTACGAGCAGTACTTC.

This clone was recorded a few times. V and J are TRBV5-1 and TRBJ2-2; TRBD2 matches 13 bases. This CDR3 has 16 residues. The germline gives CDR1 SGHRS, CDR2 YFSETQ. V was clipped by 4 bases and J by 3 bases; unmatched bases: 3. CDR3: CASSGGLAGYTGELFF. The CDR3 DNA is TGCGCCAGCAGCGGGGGACTAGCGGGGTACACCGGGGAGCTGTTTTTT.

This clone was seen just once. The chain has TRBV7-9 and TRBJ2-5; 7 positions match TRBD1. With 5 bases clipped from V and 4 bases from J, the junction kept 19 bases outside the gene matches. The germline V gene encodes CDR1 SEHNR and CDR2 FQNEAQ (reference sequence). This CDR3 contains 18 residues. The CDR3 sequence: CASSAPRDRELIIETQYF. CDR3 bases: TGTGCCAGCAGCGCCCCCCGGGACAGAGAGTTGATAATAGAGACCCAGTACTTC.

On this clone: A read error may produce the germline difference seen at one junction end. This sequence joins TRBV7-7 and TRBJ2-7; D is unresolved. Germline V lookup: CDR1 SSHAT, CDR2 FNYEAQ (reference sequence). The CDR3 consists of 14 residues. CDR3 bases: TGTGCTAGCAGCTTAGACCCTGGTAGCTACGAGCAGTACTTC. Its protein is CASSLDPGSYEQYF. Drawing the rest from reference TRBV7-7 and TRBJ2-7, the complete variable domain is GAGVSQSPRYKVTKRGQDVTLRCDPISSHATLYWYQQALGQGPEFLTYFNYEAQPDKSGLPSDRFSAERPEGSISTLTIQRTEQRDSAMYRCASSLDPGSYEQYFGPGTRLTVT.

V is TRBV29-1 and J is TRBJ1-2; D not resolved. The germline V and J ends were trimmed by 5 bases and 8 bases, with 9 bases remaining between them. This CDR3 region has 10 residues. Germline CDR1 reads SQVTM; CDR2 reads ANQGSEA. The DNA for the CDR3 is TGCAGCGTTTATACGGGGGGCTACACCTTC. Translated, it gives CSVYTGGYTF. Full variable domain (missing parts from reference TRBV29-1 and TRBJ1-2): SAVISQKPSRDICQRGTSLTIQCQVDSQVTMMFWYRQQPGQSLTLIATANQGSEATYESGFVIDKFPISRPNLTFSTLTVSNMSPEDSSIYLCSVYTGGYTFGSGTRLTVV.

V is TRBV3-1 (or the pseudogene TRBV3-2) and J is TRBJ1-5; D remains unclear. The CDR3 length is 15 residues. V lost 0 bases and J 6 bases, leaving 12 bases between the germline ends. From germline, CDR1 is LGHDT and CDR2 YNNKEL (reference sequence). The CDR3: CASSQDPSAIQPQHF. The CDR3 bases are TGTGCCAGCAGCCAAGATCCCTCGGCAATTCAGCCCCAGCATTTT.

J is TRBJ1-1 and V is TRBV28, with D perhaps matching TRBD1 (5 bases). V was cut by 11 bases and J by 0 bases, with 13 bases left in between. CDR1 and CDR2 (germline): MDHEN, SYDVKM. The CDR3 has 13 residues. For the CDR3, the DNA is TGTGCCGCTAGAGGGACCATGAACACTGAAGCTTTCTTT. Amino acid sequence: CAARGTMNTEAFF. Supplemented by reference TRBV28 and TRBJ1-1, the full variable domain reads DVKVTQSSRYLVKRTGEKVFLECVQDMDHENMFWYRQDPGLGLRLIYFSYDVKMKEKGDIPEGYSVSREKKERFSLILESASTNQTSMYLCAARGTMNTEAFFGQGTRLTVV.

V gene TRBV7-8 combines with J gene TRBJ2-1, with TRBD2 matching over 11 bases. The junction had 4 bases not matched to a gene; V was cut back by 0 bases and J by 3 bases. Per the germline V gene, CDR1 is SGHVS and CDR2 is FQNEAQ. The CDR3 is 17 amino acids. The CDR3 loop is CASSLAPSGGFYNEQFF. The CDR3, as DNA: TGTGCCAGCAGCTTAGCGCCTAGCGGGGGGTTCTACAATGAGCAGTTCTTC.

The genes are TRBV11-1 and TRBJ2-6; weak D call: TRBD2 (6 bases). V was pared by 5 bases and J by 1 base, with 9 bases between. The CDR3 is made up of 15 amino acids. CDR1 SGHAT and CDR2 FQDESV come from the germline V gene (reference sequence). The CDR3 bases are TGTGCCAGCAGCCTGGCGGGATCTGGGGCCAACGTCCTGACTTTC. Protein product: CASSLAGSGANVLTF. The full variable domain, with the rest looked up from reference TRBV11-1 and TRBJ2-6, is EAEVAQSPRYKITEKSQAVAFWCDPISGHATLYWYRQILGQGPELLVQFQDESVVDDSQLPKDRFSAERLKGVDSTLKIQPAELGDSAMYLCASSLAGSGANVLTFGAGSRLTVL.

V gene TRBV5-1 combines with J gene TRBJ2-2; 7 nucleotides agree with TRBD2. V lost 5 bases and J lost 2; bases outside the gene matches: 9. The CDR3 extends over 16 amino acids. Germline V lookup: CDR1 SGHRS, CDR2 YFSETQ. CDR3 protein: CASRPPGLPNTGELFF. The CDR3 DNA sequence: TGCGCCAGCAGGCCACCGGGACTACCTAACACCGGGGAGCTGTTTTTT. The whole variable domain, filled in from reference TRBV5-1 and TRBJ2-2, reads KAGVTQTPRYLIKTRGQQVTLSCSPISGHRSVSWYQQTPGQGLQFLFEYFSETQRNKGNFPGRFSGRQFSNSRSEMNVSTLELGDSALYLCASRPPGLPNTGELFFGEGSRLTVL.

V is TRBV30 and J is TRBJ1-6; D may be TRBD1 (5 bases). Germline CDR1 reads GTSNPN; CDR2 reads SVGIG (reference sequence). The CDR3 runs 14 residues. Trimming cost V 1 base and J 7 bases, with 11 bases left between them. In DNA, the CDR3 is TGTGCCTGGAGTGGGGCTGGGGGGAATTCACCCCTCCACTTT. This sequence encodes CAWSGAGGNSPLHF.

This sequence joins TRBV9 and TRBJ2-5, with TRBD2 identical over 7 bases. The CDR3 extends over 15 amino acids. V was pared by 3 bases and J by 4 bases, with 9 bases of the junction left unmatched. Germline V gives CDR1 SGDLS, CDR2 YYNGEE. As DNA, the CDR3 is TGTGCCAGCAGCGCTAGCGGAACACGGGGAGAGACCCAGTACTTC. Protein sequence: CASSASGTRGETQYF. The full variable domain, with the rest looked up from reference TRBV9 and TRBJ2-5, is DSGVTQTPKHLITATGQRVTLRCSPRSGDLSVYWYQQSLDQGLQFLIQYYNGEERAKGNILERFSAQQFPDLHSELNLSSLELGDSALYFCASSASGTRGETQYFGPGTRLLVL.

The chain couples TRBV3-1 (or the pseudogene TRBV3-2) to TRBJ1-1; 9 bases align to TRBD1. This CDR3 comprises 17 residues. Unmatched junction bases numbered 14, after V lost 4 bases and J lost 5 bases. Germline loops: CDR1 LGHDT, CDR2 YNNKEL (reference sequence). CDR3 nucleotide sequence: TGTGCCAGCAGCCGAAACCCCACCGGGACAGGGTTTACTGAAGCTTTCTTT. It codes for CASSRNPTGTGFTEAFF.

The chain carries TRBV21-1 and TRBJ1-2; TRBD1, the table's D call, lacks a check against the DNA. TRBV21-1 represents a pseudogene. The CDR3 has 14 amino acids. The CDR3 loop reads CASRSQGAGGGYTF. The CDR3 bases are TGTGCCAGCAGGTCACAGGGGGCTGGGGGTGGCTACACCTTC.

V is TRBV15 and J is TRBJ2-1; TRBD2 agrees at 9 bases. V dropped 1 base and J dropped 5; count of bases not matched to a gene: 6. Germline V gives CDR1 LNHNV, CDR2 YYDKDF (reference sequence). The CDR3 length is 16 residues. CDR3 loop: CATSRAGSGSHNEQFF. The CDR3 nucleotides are TGTGCCACCAGCAGAGCGGGTAGCGGGAGCCACAATGAGCAGTTCTTC.

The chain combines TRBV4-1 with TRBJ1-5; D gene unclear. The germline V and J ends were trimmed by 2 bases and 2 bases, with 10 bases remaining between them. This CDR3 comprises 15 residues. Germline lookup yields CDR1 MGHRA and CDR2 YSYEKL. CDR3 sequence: CASSQQVGGNQPQHF. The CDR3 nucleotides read TGCGCCAGCAGCCAACAGGTCGGAGGCAATCAGCCCCAGCATTTT.

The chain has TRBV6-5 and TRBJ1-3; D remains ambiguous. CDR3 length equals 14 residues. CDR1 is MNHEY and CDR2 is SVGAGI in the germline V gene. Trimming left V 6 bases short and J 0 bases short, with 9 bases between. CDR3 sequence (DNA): TGTGCCAGCAGCCACAATCTCTCTGGAAACACCATATATTTT. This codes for CASSHNLSGNTIYF.

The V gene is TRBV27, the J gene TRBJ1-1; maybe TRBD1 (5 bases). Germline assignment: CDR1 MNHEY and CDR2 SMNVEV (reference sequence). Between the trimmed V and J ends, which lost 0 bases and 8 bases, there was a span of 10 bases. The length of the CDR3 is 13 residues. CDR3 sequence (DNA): TGTGCCAGCAGTTTATCACTGACAGCAGAAGCTTTCTTT. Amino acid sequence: CASSLSLTAEAFF.

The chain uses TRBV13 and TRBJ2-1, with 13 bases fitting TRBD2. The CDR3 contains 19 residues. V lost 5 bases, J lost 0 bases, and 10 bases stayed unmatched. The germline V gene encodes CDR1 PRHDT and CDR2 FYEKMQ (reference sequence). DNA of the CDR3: TGTGCCAGCAGCGCTATGGGACTAGCGGGGAGTAGCTCCTACAATGAGCAGTTCTTC. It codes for CASSAMGLAGSSSYNEQFF.

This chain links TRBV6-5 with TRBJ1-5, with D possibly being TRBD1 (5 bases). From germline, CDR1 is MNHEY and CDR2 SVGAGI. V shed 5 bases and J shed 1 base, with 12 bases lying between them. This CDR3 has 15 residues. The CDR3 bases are TGTGCCAGCAGTCGGACACCAGACAGCAATCAGCCCCAGCATTTT. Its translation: CASSRTPDSNQPQHF.

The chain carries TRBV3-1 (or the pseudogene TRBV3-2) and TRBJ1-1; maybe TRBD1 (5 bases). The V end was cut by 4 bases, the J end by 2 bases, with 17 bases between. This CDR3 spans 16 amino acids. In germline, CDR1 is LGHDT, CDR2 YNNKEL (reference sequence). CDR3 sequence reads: CASSLVTGALNTEAFF. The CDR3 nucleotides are TGTGCCAGCAGCCTCGTTACAGGCGCGCTAAACACTGAAGCTTTCTTT.